The next 31 T cell receptor beta chains were all read from a single sample in a study of read filtering for tumor transcriptome and immune sequencing. The library was built from about 400 ng RNA with molecular barcoded adaptors for alpha/delta and beta/gamma chains. TCRdb used MiXCR to reprocess the reads, holding one entry per CDR3 protein. The sample shows over 40,000 distinct CDR3 sequences, about an eighth of them seen only once. Material: a population of CD138-negative cells sorted from bone marrow. These receptors came from a donor at least 40 years old with multiple myeloma.

Ten or more counts support this clonotype. CDR3: CAWASGSDSYNEQFF. The CDR3 DNA reads as TGTGCCTGGGCGTCGGGATCTGACTCCTACAATGAGCAGTTCTTC. This chain uses TRBV30 with TRBJ2-1; tentatively, D is TRBD2 (5 bases). Trimming cost V 5 bases and J 0 bases, with 14 bases left between them. The germline V gene has CDR1 GTSNPN and CDR2 SVGIG (reference sequence). The CDR3 length is 15 residues. Full variable domain (outside the CDR3, taken from reference TRBV30 and TRBJ2-1): SQTIHQWPATLVQPVGSPLSLECTVEGTSNPNLYWYRQAAGRGLQLLFYSVGIGQISSEVPQNLSASRPQDRQFILSSKKLLLSDSGFYLCAWASGSDSYNEQFFGPGTRLTVL.

This clonotype is labeled medium-sized. This rearrangement joins TRBV7-2 to TRBJ2-5; D gene ambiguous. The ends were cut back, 1 base at V and 1 base at J, with 10 bases in the middle. This CDR3 is 15 amino acids long. Germline CDR1 is SGHTA and CDR2 is FQGNSA. Here the CDR3 reads CASSLEPALQETQYF. The CDR3 DNA is TGTGCCAGCAGCTTAGAGCCAGCCCTCCAAGAGACCCAGTACTTC.

About this clonotype itself: A single base separates this from a much larger clone, so it may be a read error. The CDR3 end shows no conserved phenylalanine or tryptophan, and so a read error is likely. This chain uses TRBV7-3 with TRBJ2-5; D is uncertain. Per germline, CDR1 SGHTA and CDR2 FQGTGA. CDR3 length: 15 residues. Trimming cost V 1 base and J 1 base, with 10 bases left between them. CDR3 nucleotide sequence: TGTGCCAGCAGCTTAAAGCCAGGACCCCAAGAGACCCAGTACTCC. The encoded protein is CASSLKPGPQETQYS.

The gene calls are TRBV11-2 and TRBJ2-3; D is perhaps TRBD1 or TRBD2 (5 bases each). Germline CDR1 and CDR2: SGHAT and FQNNGV. CDR3 length equals 17 residues. Trimming removed 5 bases at V and 2 bases at J, with 20 bases between. The CDR3 region is CASSQRARGALTDTQYF. CDR3 DNA sequence: TGTGCCAGCAGCCAGAGGGCTAGAGGGGCGCTCACAGATACGCAGTATTTT.

This clonotype came up a few times. With a much larger clone just one base away, this may be a read error. The chain couples TRBV9 to TRBJ2-5; 7 bases are a match to TRBD1. From germline, CDR1 is SGDLS and CDR2 YYNGEE. This CDR3 comprises 15 residues. The V segment lost 0 bases and the J segment 4 bases; nucleotides outside the gene matches: 6. The CDR3 sequence: CASSVGAGGTETQYF. The CDR3 coding sequence is TGTGCCAGCAGCGTAGGTGCAGGGGGTACAGAGACCCAGTACTTC.

The J gene is TRBJ2-7, the V gene TRBV7-8, with 8 nucleotides matching TRBD1. V lost 2 bases to trimming and J lost 4 bases; unmatched junction nucleotides: 13. The germline gives CDR1 SGHVS, CDR2 FQNEAQ. This CDR3 comprises 17 residues. CDR3: CASSLLSGQGSSYEQYF. The CDR3 nucleotides are TGTGCCAGCAGCTTACTATCCGGACAGGGTTCTTCTTACGAGCAGTACTTC.

Comments on this clonotype: A much larger clone differs by one base, so this may be a read error. The chain uses TRBV19 and TRBJ1-5; D not certain. Looked up from germline, CDR1 is LNHDA and CDR2 is SQIVND (reference sequence). V lost 5 bases, J lost 2 bases, and 19 bases lay in between. The CDR3 covers 17 residues. The chain's CDR3 is CASSVDKGRQGNQPQHF. The CDR3 DNA reads TGTGCCAGTAGTGTTGATAAGGGTCGGCAGGGCAATCAGCCCCAGCATTTT.

This clonotype was recorded many times. V is TRBV20-1 and J is TRBJ2-1; D unclear. Trimming took 1 base from V and 0 from J, leaving 16 bases between them. From germline, CDR1 is DFQATT and CDR2 SNEGSKA (reference sequence). The CDR3 sequence is 17 residues long. The CDR3 sequence: CSARVGRALNSYNEQFF. For the CDR3, the DNA is TGCAGTGCTAGAGTTGGCCGGGCCCTCAACTCCTACAATGAGCAGTTCTTC.

This clonotype is medium-sized in the sample. The chain carries TRBV28 and TRBJ2-1; 8 bases agree with TRBD2. Germline V lookup: CDR1 MDHEN, CDR2 SYDVKM. The junction had 5 bases not matched to a gene; V was cut back by 8 bases and J by 8 bases. There are 12 residues in the CDR3. The CDR3 loop is CASWREVYEQFF. CDR3 DNA sequence: TGTGCCAGCTGGCGGGAGGTCTATGAGCAGTTCTTC.

This clonotype was seen more than once but under ten times. A much larger clonotype is one base distant, so this may be a read error. This chain links TRBV29-1 with TRBJ2-1; TRBD1 might be the D (5 bases). CDR1 is SQVTM and CDR2 is ANQGSEA in the germline V gene. The V end was cut by 3 bases, the J end by 12 bases, with 9 bases between. This CDR3 has 10 residues. The CDR3 region has the DNA TGCAGCGTTGATAGGGGTGGGCAGTTCTTC. Translated, it gives CSVDRGGQFF.

This clonotype has ten or more counts. The chain is built from TRBV2 and TRBJ1-5; D gene unclear. The CDR3 has 12 amino acids. V was clipped by 8 bases and J by 0 bases, with 5 bases between them. Germline V lookup: CDR1 SNHLY, CDR2 FYNNEI. The CDR3 here is CASCPSNQPQHF. The CDR3 bases are TGTGCCAGCTGCCCTAGCAATCAGCCCCAGCATTTT.

This clonotype came up a few times. The CDR3 coding sequence is TGTGCCAGCTCACCATATTCCAACCAGCCCCAGCATTTT. This codes for CASSPYSNQPQHF. J is TRBJ1-5 and V is TRBV18; D remains ambiguous. The CDR3 spans 13 residues. V was trimmed by 2 bases and J by 7 bases, leaving 9 bases between them. Germline values: CDR1 KGHSH, CDR2 LQKENI.

Ten or more counts support this clonotype. The chain has TRBV7-8 and TRBJ1-2; D is unclear. Trimming took 1 base from V and 6 from J, leaving 15 bases between them. CDR3 length: 15 amino acids. The germline V gene has CDR1 SGHVS and CDR2 FQNEAQ. The CDR3 is CASSLGQLNKDGYTF. The CDR3 DNA reads TGTGCCAGCAGCTTAGGGCAACTTAATAAGGATGGCTACACCTTC.

This rearrangement joins TRBV6-1 to TRBJ1-5, with TRBD1 identical over 10 bases. The CDR3 is 15 amino acids. Germline CDR1 and CDR2: MNHNS and SASEGT. V lost 6 bases and J lost 2; bases outside the gene matches: 4. Written as DNA, the CDR3 is TGTGCCAGCAGGGGGACAGGGGTCGGCAATCAGCCCCAGCATTTT. Its translation is CASRGTGVGNQPQHF.

This clonotype was counted ten times or more. The V and J genes are TRBV7-9 and TRBJ2-7, with D unresolved. Between the trimmed V and J ends, which lost 3 bases and 2 bases, there was a span of 8 bases. In germline, CDR1 is SEHNR, CDR2 FQNEAQ (reference sequence). CDR3 size: 13 residues. The CDR3 reads CASSFGYTYEQYF. In nucleotides, the CDR3 is TGTGCCAGCAGCTTCGGGTACACCTACGAGCAGTACTTC.

This clonotype was detected ten times or more. V and J are TRBV20-1 and TRBJ2-7, with 7 nucleotides matching TRBD2. Per the germline V gene, CDR1 is DFQATT and CDR2 is SNEGSKA (reference sequence). J was trimmed by 2 bases and V by 6 bases; bases with no gene match: 10. The CDR3 loop spans 14 amino acids. DNA for the CDR3: TGCAGTGCCCTAGCGGAATCCCCTGCCTACGAGCAGTACTTC. Its translation: CSALAESPAYEQYF.

This clonotype was seen at least ten times. This sequence joins TRBV7-4 and TRBJ2-5; 12 bases line up with TRBD1. Trimming removed 1 base from V and 2 bases from J; junction bases left unmatched: 17. CDR1 and CDR2 (germline): SGHVT, SQSDAQ. The CDR3 extends over 21 amino acids. The CDR3 protein is CASSLGFGTGGRAGGQETQYF. In DNA form, the CDR3 reads TGTGCCAGCAGCTTAGGTTTTGGGACAGGGGGCCGAGCGGGCGGACAAGAGACCCAGTACTTC.

Comments on this clonotype: Possible read error: a much larger clone is one base away. The V call is TRBV18, the J call TRBJ1-5; D unresolved. There are 10 residues in the CDR3. The germline V and J ends were trimmed by 10 bases and 11 bases, with 12 bases remaining between them. Germline V gene data show CDR1 as KGHSH and CDR2 as LQKENI. DNA of the CDR3: TGTGCCACCGTCAGGTGGTCCCAGCATTTT. It encodes CATVRWSQHF.

To note about this clonotype: A far larger clone differs by one base, so this is likely a read error. In nucleotides, the CDR3 is TGTGCCAGCGGCTTCCTAGCGGACGGGGAGCTGTTTTTT. Its translation: CASGFLADGELFF. The chain has TRBV11-3 and TRBJ2-2; 7 bases are shared with TRBD2. The V gene's germline CDR1 is SGHNT and CDR2 YENEEA. This CDR3 is 13 amino acids long.

The table lists this clonotype with many counts. The J gene is TRBJ2-6, the V gene TRBV7-3; D could derive from TRBD1 or TRBD2 (5 bases each). V was trimmed by 3 bases and J by 4 bases, leaving 10 bases between them. The CDR3 extends over 15 amino acids. In germline, CDR1 is SGHTA, CDR2 FQGTGA. This chain's CDR3 is CASSFGARGANVLTF. DNA of the CDR3: TGTGCCAGCAGCTTCGGGGCAAGGGGGGCCAACGTCCTGACTTTC.

Notes on this clonotype: A much larger clone lies one base from this, so it may be a read error. The rearrangement uses TRBV7-3 and TRBJ2-7; D is undetermined. The CDR3 length is 14 residues. Germline V lookup: CDR1 SGHTA, CDR2 FQGTGA. The CDR3: CAGSQNEGTGEQYF. The CDR3 nucleotides are TGTGCCGGCAGCCAGAACGAAGGTACCGGGGAGCAGTACTTC.

This clonotype was seen many times. This chain joins TRBV6-6 and TRBJ2-1; 11 nucleotides match TRBD2. Germline lookup yields CDR1 MNHNY and CDR2 SVGAGI (reference sequence). This CDR3 region has 14 residues. V lost 7 bases, J lost 8 bases, and 7 bases stayed unmatched. The CDR3 region has the DNA TGTGCCAGCAAGATAGCGGGAGGGCCGGATGAGCAGTTCTTC. Translating gives CASKIAGGPDEQFF.

Remarks on this clonotype: This is likely a read error, given that the CDR3 carries no conserved phenylalanine or tryptophan at its end. The limits of the CDR3 on the DNA are not certain, so only TCRdb's listed CDR3 is given. The V gene is TRBV6-6, the J gene TRBJ1-1; the table gives TRBD1 as D, unverified against the DNA. The CDR3 extends over 14 residues, inclusive of both ends. The germline CDR1 and CDR2 sequences are MNHNY and SVGAGI (reference sequence). CDR3 sequence: CASSPRGYNTEASV.

Regarding this clonotype: A much larger clone lies a single base off, so this may be a read error. The chain links TRBV7-6 to TRBJ2-5; maybe TRBD2 (7 bases). Trimming removed 5 bases at V and 6 bases at J, with 25 bases between. CDR1 and CDR2 from the germline V gene are SGHVS and FNYEAQ. The CDR3 covers 17 residues. CDR3 sequence (DNA): TGTGCCAGCAGCCCCTCCGGAGGTGGGGGCGGGAGTAAGACCCAGTACTTC. It translates to CASSPSGGGGGSKTQYF.

This clonotype has just a few counts. A much larger clonotype is one base distant, so this may be a read error. V and J are TRBV7-8 and TRBJ2-3; D gene unclear. Germline assignment: CDR1 SGHVS and CDR2 FQNEAQ. This CDR3 spans 14 amino acids. CDR3 loop: CAGSFRALPDTQYF. The CDR3, as DNA: TGTGCCGGCAGCTTCCGGGCCCTTCCCGATACGCAGTATTTT.

This clonotype showed up many times. The chain couples TRBV15 to TRBJ2-7, with 9 bases that match TRBD1. Trimming cost V 0 bases and J 5 bases; bases outside gene matches: 5. This CDR3 has 15 residues. Looked up from germline, CDR1 is LNHNV and CDR2 is YYDKDF (reference sequence). The CDR3 DNA sequence: TGTGCCACCAGCAGAGATGGACAGGGGACGAACGAGCAGTACTTC. Its translation is CATSRDGQGTNEQYF.

This clonotype was detected ten times or more. The chain links TRBV11-2 to TRBJ2-1; no firm D call. The CDR3 is 12 amino acids. Trimming took 5 bases from V and 10 from J, leaving 12 bases between them. Germline V gives CDR1 SGHAT, CDR2 FQNNGV. Here the CDR3 DNA reads TGTGCCAGCAGCCCCGCGTCATCAGAGCAGTTCTTC. As protein: CASSPASSEQFF.

This clonotype was detected many times. CDR3 amino acids: CSVVWTPRANYGYTF. CDR3 sequence (DNA): TGCAGCGTTGTGTGGACACCGAGAGCTAACTATGGCTACACCTTC. This chain joins TRBV29-1 and TRBJ1-2, with D perhaps TRBD1 (5 bases). The V gene lost 4 bases and the J gene lost 0 bases, with 15 bases spanning the gap. CDR1 and CDR2 (germline): SQVTM, ANQGSEA. The CDR3 length is 15 residues. The full variable domain, in which reference TRBV29-1 and TRBJ1-2 provide the parts outside the CDR3, is SAVISQKPSRDICQRGTSLTIQCQVDSQVTMMFWYRQQPGQSLTLIATANQGSEATYESGFVIDKFPISRPNLTFSTLTVSNMSPEDSSIYLCSVVWTPRANYGYTFGSGTRLTVV.

This clonotype was seen a handful of times. It may be a read error: a sequence one base away is much more abundant. V usage is TRBV6-1 and J usage is TRBJ2-1; tentative D call: TRBD1 (5 bases). Germline V lookup: CDR1 MNHNS, CDR2 SASEGT. The CDR3 runs 11 residues. In DNA form, the CDR3 reads TGTGTCAGCAGACAGTCGGATGAGCAGTTCTTC. It encodes CVSRQSDEQFF.

Of note for this clonotype: A much larger clone lies a single base off, so this may be a read error. This chain connects TRBV12-3 or TRBV12-4 to TRBJ1-4; tentatively, D is TRBD1 (6 bases). CDR3 length: 14 amino acids. In DNA, the CDR3 is TGTGCCAGCAGGTCAGGGGCAACTAATGAAGAACTGTTTTTT. Protein product: CASRSGATNEELFF.

This clonotype appeared many times. The rearrangement uses TRBV5-6 and TRBJ2-5; TRBD2 matches at 7 bases. V shed 4 bases, J shed 1 base, and the junction held 7 bases outside the gene matches. The CDR3 covers 15 residues. The germline V gene encodes CDR1 SGHDT and CDR2 YYEEEE. CDR3 in amino acids: CASSPRLAPQETQYF. CDR3 bases: TGTGCCAGCAGCCCAAGACTAGCCCCCCAAGAGACCCAGTACTTC. Based on the CDR3 plus reference TRBV5-6 and TRBJ2-5, the full variable domain is DAGVTQSPTHLIKTRGQQVTLRCSPKSGHDTVSWYQQALGQGPQFIFQYYEEEERQRGNFPDRFSGHQFPNYSSELNVNALLLGDSALYLCASSPRLAPQETQYFGPGTRLLVL.